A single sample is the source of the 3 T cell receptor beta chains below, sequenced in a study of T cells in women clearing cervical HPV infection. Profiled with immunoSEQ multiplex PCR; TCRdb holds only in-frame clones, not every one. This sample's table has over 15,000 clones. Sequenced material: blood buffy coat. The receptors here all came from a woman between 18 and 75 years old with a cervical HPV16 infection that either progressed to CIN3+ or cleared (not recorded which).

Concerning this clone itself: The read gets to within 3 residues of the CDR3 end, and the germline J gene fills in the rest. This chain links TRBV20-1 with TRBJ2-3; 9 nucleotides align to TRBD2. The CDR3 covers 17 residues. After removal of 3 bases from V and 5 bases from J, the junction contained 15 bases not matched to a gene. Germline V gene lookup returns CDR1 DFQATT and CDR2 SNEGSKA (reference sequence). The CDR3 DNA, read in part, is TGCAGTGCTAGGGTCCCGGGACTAGCTATATGGGGAGATACG. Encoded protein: CSARVPGLAIWGDT. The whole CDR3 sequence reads CSARVPGLAIWGDTQYF.

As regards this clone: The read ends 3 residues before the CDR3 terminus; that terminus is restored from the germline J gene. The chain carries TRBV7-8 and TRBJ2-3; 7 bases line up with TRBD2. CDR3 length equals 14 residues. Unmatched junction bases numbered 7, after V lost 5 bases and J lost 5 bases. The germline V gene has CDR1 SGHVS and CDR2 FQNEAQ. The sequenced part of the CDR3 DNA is TGTGCCAGCAGCCTACTGGGCGGGGGAGATACG. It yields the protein CASSLLGGGDT. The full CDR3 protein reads CASSLLGGGDTQYF.

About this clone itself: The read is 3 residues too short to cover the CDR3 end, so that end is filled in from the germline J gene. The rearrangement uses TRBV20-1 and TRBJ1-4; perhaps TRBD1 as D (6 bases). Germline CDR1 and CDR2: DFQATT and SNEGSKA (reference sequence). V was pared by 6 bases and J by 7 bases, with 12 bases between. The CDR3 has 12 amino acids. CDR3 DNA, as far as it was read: TGCAGTGCCGGTGGGGGCGTTGAAAAA. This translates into CSAGGGVEK. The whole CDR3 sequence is CSAGGGVEKLFF.